Below are 26 T cell receptor beta chains sequenced from a single sample in a study of cytomegalovirus exposure and HLA in healthy donors. It was with 60 Vbeta and 13 Jbeta primers that the PCR ran. Repertoires were generated with immunoSEQ multiplex PCR, while TCRdb's copy carries only in-frame clones and drops some. In the table there are under 200,000 clones, roughly 82% of which are singletons. What was sequenced was PBMCs. The receptors stem from a man aged 45-60 years in good health and CMV-seropositive.

The chain joins TRBV6-5 to TRBJ2-3, with TRBD2 as a possible D gene (6 bases). This CDR3 is 15 amino acids long. Germline assignment: CDR1 MNHEY and CDR2 SVGAGI. The V and J ends lost 5 bases and 0 bases respectively, with 12 bases between them. CDR3 residues: CASSARGESTDTQYF. The DNA of the CDR3 is TGTGCCAGCAGTGCGCGCGGGGAAAGCACAGATACGCAGTATTTT.

The gene calls are TRBV5-1 and TRBJ1-1, with TRBD1 as a possible D gene (5 bases). Germline assignment: CDR1 SGHRS and CDR2 YFSETQ. CDR3 length equals 16 residues. Between the trimmed V and J ends, which lost 0 bases and 3 bases, there was a span of 15 bases. As DNA, the CDR3 is TGCGCCAGCAGCTTGGGGTGGGGGGGTTCGGACACTGAAGCTTTCTTT. Its translation is CASSLGWGGSDTEAFF.

This clone was detected only once. V gene TRBV7-3 combines with J gene TRBJ2-1, with 8 bases matching TRBD2. Looked up from germline, CDR1 is SGHTA and CDR2 is FQGTGA. The CDR3 totals 15 residues. Trimming removed 4 bases from V and 6 bases from J; junction bases left unmatched: 8. CDR3 region: CASSYNRGLANEQFF. CDR3 DNA sequence: TGTGCCAGCAGCTACAACCGAGGACTAGCCAATGAGCAGTTCTTC.

This sequence joins TRBV9 and TRBJ1-1; 8 bases fit TRBD1. The V gene end was trimmed by 0 bases and the J gene end by 8 bases; junction bases not matched to a gene: 9. CDR3 length: 15 amino acids. Germline V gene lookup returns CDR1 SGDLS and CDR2 YYNGEE. Here the CDR3 DNA reads TGTGCCAGCAGCGTAGATGTGGGGGACAGGAGGGAAGCTTTCTTT. It specifies CASSVDVGDRREAFF.

The chain couples TRBV15 to TRBJ2-5, with a weak D call TRBD2 (6 bases). The closer fit of TRBJ2-7 to the DNA end suggests the J call may be wrong. This CDR3 has 14 amino acids. Germline assignment: CDR1 LNHNV and CDR2 YYDKDF (reference sequence). CDR3 in amino acids: CATRPAGLSYEQYF. The CDR3, as DNA: TGTGCCACCCGCCCGGCGGGACTCTCCTACGAGCAGTACTTC.

This chain connects TRBV7-3 to TRBJ2-1; D perhaps matches TRBD1 (6 bases). V gave up 1 base and J gave up 1 base, with 8 bases separating them. This CDR3 spans 15 amino acids. The germline V gene has CDR1 SGHTA and CDR2 FQGTGA. DNA of the CDR3: TGTGCCAGCAGCTTAAGTCAGGGGTCCTACAATGAGCAGTTCTTC. Amino acids: CASSLSQGSYNEQFF.

The chain employs TRBV16 and TRBJ2-5; 10 nucleotides align to TRBD2. The DNA end is more similar to TRBJ2-7, so the J call may be wrong. CDR3 length: 17 residues. The germline CDR1 and CDR2 sequences are KGHSY and FQNENV. As DNA, the CDR3 is TGTGCCAGCAGCCAAGTCGGGGGGACTAGCGTAAATAACGAGCAGTACTTC. It encodes CASSQVGGTSVNNEQYF.

The chain employs TRBV5-6 and TRBJ1-1; D possibly corresponds to TRBD1 (5 bases). Germline CDR1 reads SGHDT; CDR2 reads YYEEEE. The CDR3 spans 13 residues. Trimming took 4 bases from V and 11 from J, leaving 18 bases between them. This CDR3 reads CASSPRRGNGAFF. The CDR3 DNA reads as TGTGCCAGCAGCCCTCGAAGGGGCAATGGGGCTTTCTTT.

V usage is TRBV5-4 and J usage is TRBJ1-6, with D tentatively TRBD1 (5 bases). V was cut by 9 bases and J by 7 bases, with 17 bases left in between. This CDR3 region has 14 residues. Per germline, CDR1 SGHNT and CDR2 YYREEE (reference sequence). The chain's CDR3 is CATRPGVGNSPLHF. The CDR3, as DNA: TGTGCCACCCGACCGGGGGTTGGAAATTCACCCCTCCACTTT.

The V and J genes are TRBV27 and TRBJ2-2; the D is unclear. With 5 bases removed from V and 6 bases from J, the gap between germline ends came to 7 bases. Germline CDR1 and CDR2: MNHEY and SMNVEV (reference sequence). The CDR3 covers 12 residues. This CDR3 is CASSQWPGELFF. CDR3 DNA: TGTGCCAGCAGTCAATGGCCCGGGGAGCTGTTTTTT.

The CDR3 spells CASSPGTSGRNEQFF. The CDR3 coding sequence is TGTGCCAGCAGCCCGGGGACTAGCGGGAGAAATGAGCAGTTCTTC. The V and J genes are TRBV6-5 and TRBJ2-1; 14 positions agree with TRBD2. The CDR3 spans 15 residues. Germline CDR1 reads MNHEY; CDR2 reads SVGAGI. V lost 6 bases and J lost 7; bases outside the gene matches: 5.

The chain links TRBV11-1 to TRBJ1-2, with a weak D call TRBD1 (5 bases). The V end was cut by 6 bases, the J end by 1 base, with 12 bases between. CDR1 and CDR2 from the germline V gene are SGHAT and FQDESV (reference sequence). This CDR3 is 14 amino acids long. The CDR3 spells CASSFDSLNYGYTF. CDR3 nucleotides: TGTGCCAGCAGTTTTGACAGCCTTAACTATGGCTACACCTTC.

The chain recombines TRBV5-1 with TRBJ2-2; D is perhaps TRBD2 (6 bases). The CDR3 extends over 15 amino acids. Trimming shortened V by 3 bases and J by 0 bases, and 9 bases separated the two germline ends. Germline CDR1 is SGHRS and CDR2 is YFSETQ. CDR3 loop: CASSWRDANTGELFF. The DNA of the CDR3 is TGCGCCAGCAGCTGGCGGGACGCGAACACCGGGGAGCTGTTTTTT. The full variable domain, completed using reference TRBV5-1 and TRBJ2-2, is KAGVTQTPRYLIKTRGQQVTLSCSPISGHRSVSWYQQTPGQGLQFLFEYFSETQRNKGNFPGRFSGRQFSNSRSEMNVSTLELGDSALYLCASSWRDANTGELFFGEGSRLTVL.

This clone was seen once. V usage is TRBV11-3 and J usage is TRBJ2-1; D is perhaps TRBD1 (6 bases). Germline assignment: CDR1 SGHNT and CDR2 YENEEA. The CDR3 contains 14 residues. Deletions cut 4 bases from V and 5 bases from J, with 12 bases between. This chain's CDR3 is CASSYRDTHNEQFF. The CDR3 nucleotides read TGTGCCAGCAGCTACCGGGACACTCACAATGAGCAGTTCTTC.

The gene calls are TRBV5-1 and TRBJ1-1; the match to TRBD1 covers 10 bases. CDR1 is SGHRS and CDR2 is YFSETQ in the germline V gene. V trimming: 4 bases; J trimming: 7 bases; junction bases outside the gene matches: 7. The CDR3 loop spans 14 amino acids. CDR3 protein: CASSTGQGNGEAFF. Here the CDR3 DNA reads TGCGCCAGCAGCACGGGACAGGGGAATGGTGAAGCTTTCTTT.

The chain uses TRBV18 and TRBJ2-1, with unresolved D. Germline V CDR1 and CDR2: KGHSH, LQKENI. Trimming pared 6 bases from V and 8 bases from J, leaving 11 bases between. The CDR3 has 12 residues. The CDR3 nucleotides are TGTGCCAGCTCCCGTAGTCGTGATGAGCAGTTCTTC. This gives the protein CASSRSRDEQFF.

The chain uses TRBV4-2 and TRBJ2-3; TRBD2 matches at 8 bases. This CDR3 has 16 amino acids. Per germline, CDR1 LGHNA and CDR2 YNFKEQ. With 4 bases clipped from V and 2 bases from J, the junction kept 8 bases outside the gene matches. Here the CDR3 reads CASSPLAGGFTDTQYF. The CDR3 DNA is TGTGCCAGCAGCCCGCTAGCGGGTGGCTTCACAGATACGCAGTATTTT.

The V and J genes are TRBV5-1 and TRBJ2-5, with 7 bases identical to TRBD1. Germline assignment: CDR1 SGHRS and CDR2 YFSETQ. The CDR3 length is 14 residues. The ends lost 5 bases at V and 3 bases at J; junction bases unmatched: 7. CDR3 protein: CASRSGTEEETQYF. The CDR3 DNA reads TGCGCCAGCAGGTCCGGGACAGAAGAAGAGACCCAGTACTTC.

V usage is TRBV5-4 and J usage is TRBJ2-3, with 14 bases that match TRBD2. Looked up from germline, CDR1 is SGHNT and CDR2 is YYREEE (reference sequence). The trim removed 3 bases at V and 2 bases at J, leaving 5 bases unmatched. The CDR3 runs 17 residues. CDR3 loop: CASSSWTSGGNTDTQYF. As DNA, the CDR3 is TGTGCCAGCAGCTCTTGGACTAGCGGGGGGAACACAGATACGCAGTATTTT.

This clone was recorded only once. This chain uses TRBV9 with TRBJ2-1; 12 bases line up with TRBD1. Losses at the gene ends were 4 bases for V and 4 bases for J; bases not matched to a gene: 3. This CDR3 contains 15 residues. Germline lookup yields CDR1 SGDLS and CDR2 YYNGEE. Here the CDR3 reads CASSLGQGAYNEQFF. The CDR3 region has the DNA TGTGCCAGCAGCCTGGGACAGGGGGCGTACAATGAGCAGTTCTTC.

This chain uses TRBV5-6 with TRBJ2-1, with 8 bases that match TRBD2. Germline CDR1 SGHDT, CDR2 YYEEEE. Trimming cost V 3 bases and J 0 bases; bases outside gene matches: 8. CDR3 size: 17 residues. The CDR3 DNA is TGTGCCAGCAGCTCAGACCCCGGGAGGGCCTCCTACAATGAGCAGTTCTTC. This encodes CASSSDPGRASYNEQFF.

This chain connects TRBV28 to TRBJ2-7, with D perhaps TRBD2 (5 bases). Germline V gene lookup returns CDR1 MDHEN and CDR2 SYDVKM. Trimming pared 6 bases from V and 7 bases from J, leaving 28 bases between. This CDR3 region has 17 residues. The CDR3 spells CASSLTGIRTKPGEQYF. The CDR3 DNA sequence: TGTGCCAGCAGCCTCACCGGCATTCGGACCAAGCCGGGGGAGCAGTACTTC. Based on the CDR3 plus reference TRBV28 and TRBJ2-7, the full variable domain is DVKVTQSSRYLVKRTGEKVFLECVQDMDHENMFWYRQDPGLGLRLIYFSYDVKMKEKGDIPEGYSVSREKKERFSLILESASTNQTSMYLCASSLTGIRTKPGEQYFGPGTRLTVT.

This chain uses TRBV6-1 with TRBJ1-2; D is unresolved. Germline assignment: CDR1 MNHNS and CDR2 SASEGT. The length of the CDR3 is 13 residues. V was clipped by 3 bases and J by 2 bases, with 7 bases between them. As DNA, the CDR3 is TGTGCCAGCAGTGATTGGCAGAACTATGGCTACACCTTC. This encodes CASSDWQNYGYTF.

This clone came up a few times. The chain is built from TRBV4-2 and TRBJ2-1; 9 nucleotides line up with TRBD2. The V gene's germline CDR1 is LGHNA and CDR2 YNFKEQ. With 4 bases clipped from V and 4 bases from J, the junction kept 5 bases outside the gene matches. The CDR3 is 15 amino acids. The CDR3 sequence is CASSPGTSPYNEQFF. The CDR3 region has the DNA TGTGCCAGCAGCCCCGGGACTAGCCCGTACAATGAGCAGTTCTTC.

The V call is TRBV9, the J call TRBJ2-2, with TRBD2 matching 10 bases. Per the germline V gene, CDR1 is SGDLS and CDR2 is YYNGEE. V lost 4 bases, J lost 4 bases, and 10 bases stayed unmatched. This CDR3 comprises 17 residues. The CDR3 DNA reads as TGTGCCAGCAGCCCGTGGCATCAGCGGGGGGGCACCGGGGAGCTGTTTTTT. It codes for CASSPWHQRGGTGELFF.

The CDR3 spells CASSQEGPGTGKYGYTF. The CDR3 nucleotides are TGCGCCAGCAGCCAAGAAGGGCCCGGGACAGGGAAATATGGCTACACCTTC. The chain employs TRBV4-3 and TRBJ1-2; 9 bases agree with TRBD1. The J segment lost 5 bases and the V segment lost 0 bases, leaving 10 bases of the junction unmatched. CDR1 LGHNA and CDR2 YSLEER come from the germline V gene. The CDR3 has 17 residues.